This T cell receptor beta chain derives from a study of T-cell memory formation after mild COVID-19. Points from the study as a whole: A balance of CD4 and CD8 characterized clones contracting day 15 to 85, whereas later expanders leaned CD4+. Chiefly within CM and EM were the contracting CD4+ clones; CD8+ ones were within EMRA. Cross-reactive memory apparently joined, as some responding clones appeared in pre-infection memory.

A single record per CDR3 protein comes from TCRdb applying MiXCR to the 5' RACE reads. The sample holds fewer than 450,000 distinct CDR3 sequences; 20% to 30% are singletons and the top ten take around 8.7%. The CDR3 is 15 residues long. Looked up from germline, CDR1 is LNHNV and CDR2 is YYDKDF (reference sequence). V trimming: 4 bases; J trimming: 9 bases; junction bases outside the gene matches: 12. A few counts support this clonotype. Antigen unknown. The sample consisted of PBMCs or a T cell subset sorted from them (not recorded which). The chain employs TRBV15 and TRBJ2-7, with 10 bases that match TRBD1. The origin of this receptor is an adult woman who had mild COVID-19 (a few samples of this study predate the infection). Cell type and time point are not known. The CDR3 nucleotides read TGTGCCACCAGCATGTTATCACCGGGACAGGGGTCGCAGTACTTC. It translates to CATSMLSPGQGSQYF.